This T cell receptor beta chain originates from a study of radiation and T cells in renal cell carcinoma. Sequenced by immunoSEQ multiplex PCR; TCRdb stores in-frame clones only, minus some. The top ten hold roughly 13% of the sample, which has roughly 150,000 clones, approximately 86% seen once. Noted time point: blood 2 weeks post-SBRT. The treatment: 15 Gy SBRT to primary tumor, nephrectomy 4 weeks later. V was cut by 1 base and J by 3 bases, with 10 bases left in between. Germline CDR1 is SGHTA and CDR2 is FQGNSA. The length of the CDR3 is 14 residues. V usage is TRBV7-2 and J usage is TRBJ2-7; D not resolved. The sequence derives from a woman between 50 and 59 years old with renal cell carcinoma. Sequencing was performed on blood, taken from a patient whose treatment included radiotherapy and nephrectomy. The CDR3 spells CASSLDPEIYEQYF. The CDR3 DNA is TGTGCCAGCAGCTTAGACCCCGAGATCTACGAGCAGTACTTC.